This TCR beta chain was identified in a study of cytomegalovirus exposure and HLA in healthy donors. General study points: Specificity of a few CMV-associated chains for CMV antigens was verified in vitro.

This CDR3 is built from 14 residues. Per germline, CDR1 MNHNS and CDR2 SASEGT. V was cut by 4 bases and J by 0 bases, with 7 bases left in between. The PCR had 60 Vbeta and 13 Jbeta primers. The table came from immunoSEQ multiplex PCR; TCRdb's copy has only in-frame clones and leaves some out. The table lists about 86,000 clones, roughly 80% of them singletons, with 6.2% in the top ten. Comment on this clone: As yet, its antigen is unknown.

The sequence derives from a woman between 50 and 59 years old in good health and CMV-seropositive. The chain has TRBV6-1 and TRBJ1-5; D not certain. Sequenced: PBMCs. CDR3 nucleotide sequence: TGTGCCAGCAGTGGTGTTCATAGCAATCAGCCCCAGCATTTT. Translating it yields CASSGVHSNQPQHF.